This TCR beta chain comes out of a study of blood T cell repertoires in COVID-19. About the research overall: Sites across the United States, Italy and Spain contributed samples from acute and convalescent COVID-19. Sample material is recorded as cDNA or gDNA derived from T cells, B-cell-depleted T cells, or PBMCs.

Per germline, CDR1 KGHSH and CDR2 LQKENI. V lost 5 bases and J 4 bases, leaving 3 bases between the germline ends. This CDR3 contains 10 residues. In the original analysis: Researchers report that nucleated cell counts were estimated from reference gene primer amplification. Measured with immunoSEQ multiplex PCR; TCRdb has only the in-frame clones, and not every one. Clone size and the V and J calls come from that table; the DNA yielded D and trimming. The repertoire holds 55,000 to 85,000 clones, with 86% as singletons. The chain links TRBV18 to TRBJ2-7; D gene unclear. The source material was peripheral blood. The source is a human donor in a cohort sampled during active COVID-19. This CDR3 is CASSSYEQYF. Here the CDR3 DNA reads TGTGCCAGCTCATCTTACGAGCAGTACTTC.